The 9 T cell receptor beta chains below come from one sample, sequenced in a study of human T cells and chemical hapten exposure. Indicated time point: patch test 1, 2 weeks after DPC sensitization. Treatment indicated: therapeutic diphenylcyclopropenone sensitization with weekly scalp DPC. From the RACE reads, TCRdb called clonotypes with MiXCR, one entry per CDR3 protein. In the table there are 95,000 or so distinct CDR3 sequences, approximately 10% of which are singletons. The sample consisted of whole blood, taken in connection with sensitization to the hapten diphenylcyclopropenone (DPC). Source of these receptors: a man aged 35-49 years with alopecia areata. Some clones in this sample may be carry-over from other donors' samples.

In this sample, this clonotype turned up many times. V and J are TRBV29-1 and TRBJ2-3, with 13 bases aligning to TRBD2. The CDR3 totals 12 residues. The V gene's germline CDR1 is SQVTM and CDR2 ANQGSEA. Unmatched junction bases numbered 7, after V lost 6 bases and J lost 13 bases. CDR3 region: CSVGTSGKMEYF. The DNA of the CDR3 is TGCAGCGTGGGGACTAGCGGGAAGATGGAGTATTTT.

CDR3 protein: CASRPISGTTGTDTQYF. Here the CDR3 DNA reads TGTGCCAGCAGACCAATCTCCGGGACTACAGGGACAGATACGCAGTATTTT. The rearrangement links TRBV27 to TRBJ2-3, with D possibly being TRBD2 (7 bases). This CDR3 comprises 17 residues. Per the germline V gene, CDR1 is MNHEY and CDR2 is SMNVEV (reference sequence). The V and J ends lost 6 bases and 3 bases respectively, with 22 bases between them.

This clonotype is labeled medium-sized. The chain combines TRBV7-2 with TRBJ2-7; D possibly corresponds to TRBD2 (5 bases). Trimming stripped 3 bases from V and 4 bases from J, with 16 bases between. The CDR3 is made up of 15 amino acids. Per germline, CDR1 SGHTA and CDR2 FQGNSA. This CDR3 is CASSLARAVLYEQYF. Written as DNA, the CDR3 is TGTGCCAGCAGCTTGGCGCGAGCGGTCTTATACGAGCAGTACTTC.

This clonotype was detected many times. The chain couples TRBV28 to TRBJ1-2; a weak D match, TRBD1 (6 bases). Trimming took off 11 bases at V and 3 bases at J, with 19 bases between the two ends. The CDR3 is 14 amino acids. Germline-derived CDR1 and CDR2 are MDHEN and SYDVKM. CDR3 residues: CACHARGLDYGYTF. The DNA of the CDR3 is TGTGCCTGCCACGCCCGGGGGCTGGACTATGGCTACACCTTC.

CDR3: CASSPRDRGVRNIQYF. The CDR3 nucleotides read TGTGCCAGCAGCCCCCGGGACAGGGGGGTAAGAAACATTCAGTACTTC. This rearrangement joins TRBV5-4 to TRBJ2-4, with 11 bases lining up with TRBD1. The ends lost 4 bases at V and 6 bases at J; junction bases unmatched: 9. This CDR3 spans 16 amino acids. CDR1 and CDR2 from the germline V gene are SGHNT and YYREEE (reference sequence).

This chain connects TRBV20-1 to TRBJ1-5; 10 bases are a match to TRBD1. This CDR3 has 16 residues. CDR1 is DFQATT and CDR2 is SNEGSKA in the germline V gene (reference sequence). V was clipped by 5 bases and J by 6 bases; unmatched bases: 13. The CDR3 spells CSAGPRDRGLGQPQHF. The DNA for the CDR3 is TGCAGTGCTGGCCCCCGGGACAGGGGATTGGGTCAGCCCCAGCATTTT.

This sequence joins TRBV15 and TRBJ2-3, with TRBD2 matching 7 bases. CDR3 length equals 16 residues. J was trimmed by 4 bases and V by 0 bases; bases with no gene match: 7. CDR1 is LNHNV, CDR2 YYDKDF, per germline (reference sequence). In DNA, the CDR3 is TGTGCCACCAGCAGAGAACCTGCGGGAGCACCAGATACGCAGTATTTT. Its translation: CATSREPAGAPDTQYF.

The genes are TRBV24-1 and TRBJ2-3; D is possibly TRBD1 (6 bases). Germline CDR1 reads KGHDR; CDR2 reads SFDVKD. The CDR3 contains 15 residues. The V end was cut by 5 bases, the J end by 0 bases, with 11 bases between. This chain's CDR3 is CATSGNRESTDTQYF. CDR3 nucleotides: TGTGCCACCAGTGGTAACAGGGAAAGCACAGATACGCAGTATTTT.

This clonotype appeared a few times. The J gene is TRBJ2-1, the V gene TRBV19; D gene uncertain. The germline V and J ends were trimmed by 5 bases and 12 bases, with 14 bases remaining between them. Germline V gene sequence: CDR1 LNHDA, CDR2 SQIVND (reference sequence). This CDR3 has 12 amino acids. The CDR3 DNA reads TGTGCCAGTAGTCCGGACCCCCCCTTGCAGTTCTTC. Encoded protein: CASSPDPPLQFF. Full variable domain (missing parts from reference TRBV19 and TRBJ2-1): DGGITQSPKYLFRKEGQNVTLSCEQNLNHDAMYWYRQDPGQGLRLIYYSQIVNDFQKGDIAEGYSVSREKKESFPLTVTSAQKNPTAFYLCASSPDPPLQFFGPGTRLTVL.